Below are 18 T cell receptor beta chains sequenced from a single sample in a study of T cell responses to AZD1222 COVID-19 vaccine. Only in-frame clones appear in the TCRdb table, and some are missing; sequencing was by immunoSEQ multiplex PCR. The repertoire holds approximately 130,000 clones, with roughly 93% as singletons. Specimen: peripheral blood, collected on day 0 of AZD1222 vaccination. These receptors all come from an adult in good health.

The CDR3 region is CASSSLPTVPQYF. The DNA for the CDR3 is TGTGCCAGCAGCTCCTTACCGACGGTACCCCAGTACTTC. The chain uses TRBV7-2 and TRBJ2-5; D not certain. Between the trimmed V and J ends, which lost 4 bases and 9 bases, there was a span of 15 bases. The CDR3 runs 13 residues. Germline-derived CDR1 and CDR2 are SGHTA and FQGNSA.

This chain links TRBV6-5 with TRBJ2-4, with D uncertain. This CDR3 spans 15 amino acids. Germline CDR1 reads MNHEY; CDR2 reads SVGAGI. Trimming shortened V by 6 bases and J by 0 bases, and 12 bases separated the two germline ends. CDR3 sequence: CASRQYNIAKNIQYF. The CDR3 DNA reads TGTGCCAGCAGACAGTATAACATAGCCAAAAACATTCAGTACTTC.

The rearrangement uses TRBV6-5 and TRBJ1-5; a weak D match, TRBD1 (6 bases). The germline V gene encodes CDR1 MNHEY and CDR2 SVGAGI. The V end lost 5 bases, the J end lost 11 bases, and 19 bases lay between the germline ends. The CDR3 consists of 14 residues. The DNA for the CDR3 is TGTGCCAGCAGTCGCCGGGAAAGCGGGGGCACCCAGCATTTT. This codes for CASSRRESGGTQHF.

The genes are TRBV7-9 and TRBJ1-1; D is possibly TRBD1 (5 bases). Germline values: CDR1 SEHNR, CDR2 FQNEAQ (reference sequence). The ends were cut back, 4 bases at V and 1 base at J, with 10 bases in the middle. CDR3 length equals 14 residues. CDR3 sequence: CASSSQGANTEAFF. Written as DNA, the CDR3 is TGTGCCAGCAGCTCCCAGGGCGCGAACACTGAAGCTTTCTTT.

The chain is built from TRBV5-1 and TRBJ1-1; D call uncertain. V lost 0 bases, J lost 1 base, and 7 bases lay in between. This CDR3 contains 14 residues. Germline values: CDR1 SGHRS, CDR2 YFSETQ. The CDR3 here is CASSLVVENTEAFF. The CDR3 bases are TGCGCCAGCAGCTTGGTGGTAGAGAACACTGAAGCTTTCTTT.

The V and J genes are TRBV27 and TRBJ2-1; 9 bases agree with TRBD2. J gave up 7 bases and V 3 bases, and 4 bases lay outside the gene matches. Germline loops: CDR1 MNHEY, CDR2 SMNVEV (reference sequence). The CDR3 sequence is 14 residues long. The CDR3 region is CASSFGGRGNEQFF. DNA of the CDR3: TGTGCCAGCAGTTTTGGCGGGAGGGGAAATGAGCAGTTCTTC.

The chain has TRBV28 and TRBJ2-3; TRBD1 agrees at 8 bases. V lost 5 bases to trimming and J lost 2 bases; unmatched junction nucleotides: 6. Germline CDR1 reads MDHEN; CDR2 reads SYDVKM. The length of the CDR3 is 15 residues. The CDR3 here is CASSHDRGYTDTQYF. DNA of the CDR3: TGTGCCAGCAGTCACGACAGGGGATACACAGATACGCAGTATTTT.

The V call is TRBV5-1, the J call TRBJ2-7; D possibly corresponds to TRBD1 (6 bases). Germline CDR1 and CDR2: SGHRS and YFSETQ. The CDR3 runs to 14 residues. Trimming shortened V by 0 bases and J by 4 bases, and 11 bases separated the two germline ends. Written as DNA, the CDR3 is TGCGCCAGCAGCTTGGTCGGACAGACTTACGAGCAGTACTTC. Translating gives CASSLVGQTYEQYF.

Details on this clone: Sequence at one end of the junction differs from germline and may be a read error. The gene calls are TRBV19 and TRBJ2-1; 16 bases match TRBD2. CDR1 and CDR2 (germline): LNHDA, SQIVND (reference sequence). CDR3 size: 16 residues. The DNA for the CDR3 is TGTGCCAGTAGTATTCTTCCCGGGACTAGCGGGAGGGCCATGATCTTC. Amino acid sequence: CASSILPGTSGRAMIF.

This clone was found a few times. The chain carries TRBV27 and TRBJ1-2, with D maybe TRBD1 (6 bases). V was shortened by 3 bases and J by 4 bases, with 9 bases between the two germline ends. The CDR3 totals 13 residues. Germline-derived CDR1 and CDR2 are MNHEY and SMNVEV (reference sequence). CDR3 sequence reads: CASSFIRGYGYTF. The CDR3 coding sequence is TGTGCCAGCAGTTTTATCAGGGGCTATGGCTACACCTTC.

The rearrangement uses TRBV6-5 and TRBJ1-1, with D maybe TRBD1 (6 bases). Trimming took 8 bases from V and 1 from J, leaving 11 bases between them. CDR1 and CDR2 (germline): MNHEY, SVGAGI. CDR3 length: 13 residues. DNA of the CDR3: TGTGCCAGCCAACGGACAGAGAACACTGAAGCTTTCTTT. It encodes CASQRTENTEAFF.

This rearrangement joins TRBV7-9 to TRBJ2-3; TRBD2 matches 13 bases. The V and J ends lost 5 bases and 6 bases, in that order; junction bases with no gene match: 5. The CDR3 has 15 residues. Germline loops: CDR1 SEHNR, CDR2 FQNEAQ (reference sequence). CDR3 in amino acids: CASSVTSGRFDTQYF. The CDR3, as DNA: TGTGCCAGCAGCGTGACTAGCGGGAGGTTCGATACGCAGTATTTT.

The chain recombines TRBV4-1 with TRBJ2-1; 7 bases map to TRBD1. The CDR3 runs to 17 residues. CDR1 MGHRA and CDR2 YSYEKL come from the germline V gene. After removal of 3 bases from V and 1 base from J, the junction contained 9 bases not matched to a gene. In DNA form, the CDR3 reads TGCGCCAGCAGCCACGGGACAGTCCGAAGGTCCTACAATGAGCAGTTCTTC. It encodes CASSHGTVRRSYNEQFF.

V gene TRBV29-1 combines with J gene TRBJ2-3, with TRBD2 matching over 13 bases. Trimming removed 6 bases from V and 2 bases from J; junction bases left unmatched: 2. The CDR3 runs to 14 residues. CDR1 and CDR2 (germline): SQVTM, ANQGSEA. CDR3 coding DNA: TGCAGCGTGACTAGCGGGGGGACCACAGATACGCAGTATTTT. Translating gives CSVTSGGTTDTQYF.

This chain joins TRBV6-5 and TRBJ1-2, with no clear D. Trimming removed 6 bases from V and 7 bases from J, with 18 bases in between. Looked up from germline, CDR1 is MNHEY and CDR2 is SVGAGI. This CDR3 region has 14 residues. CDR3 nucleotides: TGTGCCAGCAGGGACTTCCTCCCAGTCGGTGGCTACACCTTC. Protein: CASRDFLPVGGYTF.

The CDR3 nucleotides are TGTGCCAGCAAACGACAGGGGGTTCTCGCAGATACGCAGTATTTT. Amino acids: CASKRQGVLADTQYF. V is TRBV6-5 and J is TRBJ2-3, with 9 positions matching TRBD1. Trimming removed 7 bases from V and 4 bases from J; junction bases left unmatched: 9. There are 15 residues in the CDR3. Germline V gives CDR1 MNHEY, CDR2 SVGAGI.

This rearrangement joins TRBV11-2 to TRBJ2-5; tentatively, D is TRBD2 (6 bases). Trimming removed 3 bases at V and 4 bases at J, with 9 bases between. This CDR3 is 13 amino acids long. Germline assignment: CDR1 SGHAT and CDR2 FQNNGV. CDR3 coding DNA: TGTGCCAGCAGCTTCGGGGGTCCAGAGACCCAGTACTTC. Its protein product is CASSFGGPETQYF.

The chain employs TRBV19 and TRBJ1-5; tentatively, D is TRBD1 (6 bases). V gave up 6 bases and J gave up 5 bases, with 20 bases separating them. The CDR3 is 16 residues long. The germline V gene has CDR1 LNHDA and CDR2 SQIVND (reference sequence). The CDR3 DNA sequence: TGTGCCAGTAGCACCCAGCCAGGGGCCGGCGATCAGCCCCAGCATTTT. It yields the protein CASSTQPGAGDQPQHF.